This section outlines one TCR beta chain sequence together with its context. Profiled with immunoSEQ multiplex PCR; TCRdb holds only in-frame clones, not every one. The sample consists of 250,000 or so clones, 85% to 90% of them appearing once. This specimen comes from a study of blood T cell repertoires in COVID-19. Trimming removed 1 base from V and 0 bases from J, with 7 bases in between. Looked up from germline, CDR1 is SGHRS and CDR2 is YFSETQ. CDR3 length: 14 amino acids. The clonotype was recovered from a woman aged 60 to 75 with COVID-19, enrolled during active disease. This chain joins TRBV5-1 and TRBJ1-2; unclear D gene. Sequenced input: peripheral blood. CDR3 region: CASSLTATNYGYTF. The DNA of the CDR3 is TGCGCCAGCAGCTTGACAGCAACTAACTATGGCTACACCTTC.